This section outlines one TCR beta chain sequence together with its context. Its antigen is unidentified. The CDR3 has 20 amino acids. Germline V gene data show CDR1 as SGHTA and CDR2 as FQGTGA. V was clipped by 1 base and J by 6 bases; unmatched bases: 20. The source of the sample is a study of T-cell memory formation after mild COVID-19. Findings and limits, study-wide: Mainly CM and EM harbored the contracting CD4+ clones; mainly EMRA harbored the CD8+ ones.

TCRdb reprocessed the 5' RACE reads with MiXCR, giving one entry per CDR3 protein. There are just under 150,000 distinct CDR3 sequences in the sample; 6% to 6.5% occur only once, and about 2% lies in the top ten. The source of this sequence is an adult woman who had mild COVID-19 (a few samples of this study predate the infection). Cell type and time point are not known. Sequencing was performed on PBMCs or a T cell subset sorted from them (not recorded which). The J gene is TRBJ2-1, the V gene TRBV7-3; 8 bases align to TRBD2. CDR3 in amino acids: CASSLRAPGTSYPPRNEQFF. The CDR3 DNA is TGTGCCAGCAGCTTAAGAGCCCCCGGGACTAGTTACCCCCCCCGCAATGAGCAGTTCTTC. The full variable domain, in which reference TRBV7-3 and TRBJ2-1 provide the parts outside the CDR3, is GAGVSQTPSNKVTEKGKYVELRCDPISGHTALYWYRQSLGQGPEFLIYFQGTGAADDSGLPNDRFFAVRPEGSVSTLKIQRTERGDSAVYLCASSLRAPGTSYPPRNEQFFGPGTRLTVL.